Shown below are 30 T cell receptor beta chains from a single sample sequenced in a study of OX40 agonist ivuxolimab in advanced cancers. TCRdb's table, derived via immunoSEQ multiplex PCR, lists solely in-frame clones and lacks some. The table lists more than 60,000 clones, around nine tenths of them singletons. The sequences come from CD4+ or CD8+ T cells sorted from blood, collected in a trial of the OX40 agonist ivuxolimab. All receptors come from an adult with an advanced solid tumor such as melanoma, head and neck, liver or kidney cancer.

The chain employs TRBV19 and TRBJ1-5; D is undetermined. V was shortened by 3 bases and J by 0 bases, with 6 bases between the two germline ends. CDR1 and CDR2 from the germline V gene are LNHDA and SQIVND (reference sequence). The length of the CDR3 is 14 residues. In DNA, the CDR3 is TGTGCCAGTAGTATCCCAGCTAGCAATCAGCCCCAGCATTTT. It yields the protein CASSIPASNQPQHF.

The chain uses TRBV11-3 and TRBJ2-2; tentatively, D is TRBD1 (5 bases). From germline, CDR1 is SGHNT and CDR2 YENEEA. Between the trimmed V and J ends, which lost 1 base and 10 bases, there was a span of 13 bases. The CDR3 runs 14 residues. The CDR3 region has the DNA TGTGCCAGCAGCTTAGGGGGCAAAATTATGGAGCTGTTTTTT. Translating it yields CASSLGGKIMELFF.

V is TRBV29-1 and J is TRBJ2-3; 8 positions agree with TRBD2. From germline, CDR1 is SQVTM and CDR2 ANQGSEA. The CDR3 totals 12 residues. The trim removed 7 bases at V and 3 bases at J, leaving 3 bases unmatched. The CDR3 reads CSATGGTDTQYF. The CDR3 region has the DNA TGCAGCGCCACGGGGGGGACAGATACGCAGTATTTT.

The chain recombines TRBV11-3 with TRBJ2-7, with 9 positions matching TRBD2. V lost 1 base, J lost 7 bases, and 2 bases stayed unmatched. The length of the CDR3 is 13 residues. Germline V gene lookup returns CDR1 SGHNT and CDR2 YENEEA. As DNA, the CDR3 is TGTGCCAGCAGCTTAGGTCTAGCGGGGGAGCAGTACTTC. Amino acid sequence: CASSLGLAGEQYF.

The chain employs TRBV2 and TRBJ2-6; 9 nucleotides agree with TRBD1. Per the germline V gene, CDR1 is SNHLY and CDR2 is FYNNEI. CDR3 size: 18 residues. The junction had 13 bases not matched to a gene; V was cut back by 6 bases and J by 4 bases. The CDR3 is CASRTTGTGFSGANVLTF. The CDR3 bases are TGTGCCAGCAGAACGACCGGGACAGGGTTTTCCGGGGCCAACGTCCTGACTTTC.

The chain is built from TRBV7-7 and TRBJ2-2, with 10 nucleotides matching TRBD1. The junction had 2 bases not matched to a gene; V was cut back by 4 bases and J by 9 bases. In germline, CDR1 is SSHAT, CDR2 FNYEAQ (reference sequence). The CDR3 covers 13 residues. The CDR3 sequence is CASSSGQGRELFF. The CDR3 bases are TGTGCCAGCAGCTCGGGACAGGGGAGGGAGCTGTTTTTT.

V is TRBV10-2 and J is TRBJ2-2; D unclear. V lost 3 bases and J 3 bases, leaving 11 bases between the germline ends. The germline CDR1 and CDR2 sequences are WSHSY and SAAADI. The CDR3 totals 15 residues. The CDR3 here is CASSDWGSDTGELFF. In DNA form, the CDR3 reads TGCGCCAGCAGTGATTGGGGTTCGGACACCGGGGAGCTGTTTTTT.

The chain recombines TRBV19 with TRBJ2-3; D is unresolved. Germline V gene lookup returns CDR1 LNHDA and CDR2 SQIVND (reference sequence). The CDR3 has 14 residues. V was clipped by 5 bases and J by 2 bases, with 11 bases between them. The CDR3 DNA reads as TGTGCCAGTAGTGCTCTCGACACCACAGATACGCAGTATTTT. Residues: CASSALDTTDTQYF.

The CDR3 DNA follows: TGTGCCAGCAGTTCTTCTATCTACGAGCAGTACTTC. Translated, it gives CASSSSIYEQYF. V gene TRBV28 combines with J gene TRBJ2-7; no reliable D call. The germline gives CDR1 MDHEN, CDR2 SYDVKM. V lost 4 bases and J lost 3, with 7 bases in between. The CDR3 contains 12 residues.

This clone was recorded once. The chain is built from TRBV11-2 and TRBJ2-5; perhaps TRBD2 as D (6 bases). The germline gives CDR1 SGHAT, CDR2 FQNNGV. There are 15 residues in the CDR3. Trimming removed 3 bases from V and 4 bases from J, with 15 bases in between. The CDR3 is CASSFYQGGGETQYF. The DNA of the CDR3 is TGTGCCAGCAGCTTTTACCAGGGAGGAGGAGAGACCCAGTACTTC.

The V call is TRBV7-9, the J call TRBJ1-1; D is unclear. Germline values: CDR1 SEHNR, CDR2 FQNEAQ (reference sequence). V lost 5 bases to trimming and J lost 2 bases, with 9 bases between them. The CDR3 loop spans 13 amino acids. The CDR3 loop reads CASSARANTEAFF. CDR3 bases: TGTGCCAGCAGCGCCCGGGCCAACACTGAAGCTTTCTTT.

The J gene is TRBJ2-7, the V gene TRBV14, with TRBD1 as a possible D gene (5 bases). V was trimmed by 0 bases and J by 1 base, leaving 10 bases between them. This CDR3 comprises 15 residues. Looked up from germline, CDR1 is SGHDN and CDR2 is FVKESK. This CDR3 reads CASSQEGAGSYEQYF. The DNA for the CDR3 is TGTGCCAGCAGCCAAGAAGGGGCAGGGTCCTACGAGCAGTACTTC.

The chain joins TRBV27 to TRBJ2-1, with 9 nucleotides matching TRBD2. J was trimmed by 4 bases and V by 1 base; bases with no gene match: 5. Germline loops: CDR1 MNHEY, CDR2 SMNVEV (reference sequence). The CDR3 spans 16 residues. In DNA, the CDR3 is TGTGCCAGCAGTTTATGGGGGCTAGCGGGGTACAATGAGCAGTTCTTC. Its protein product is CASSLWGLAGYNEQFF.

This clone was detected once. V gene TRBV5-1 combines with J gene TRBJ2-7; D unclear. With 0 bases removed from V and 3 bases from J, the gap between germline ends came to 22 bases. The CDR3 length is 18 residues. Germline-derived CDR1 and CDR2 are SGHRS and YFSETQ. The CDR3 reads CASSLGYVLVNHFYEQYF. The CDR3, as DNA: TGCGCCAGCAGCTTGGGATACGTCCTCGTGAACCACTTCTACGAGCAGTACTTC.

The rearrangement joins TRBV29-1 to TRBJ1-3, with D possibly TRBD1 on 6 matching bases. This CDR3 region has 15 residues. Trimming stripped 3 bases from V and 2 bases from J, with 14 bases between. Per the germline V gene, CDR1 is SQVTM and CDR2 is ANQGSEA. The CDR3 loop reads CSVEGVRGAGNTIYF. The CDR3 DNA sequence: TGCAGCGTTGAGGGGGTCAGGGGAGCTGGAAACACCATATATTTT.

The J gene is TRBJ2-2, the V gene TRBV10-1; tentatively, D is TRBD1 (5 bases). The CDR3 is 12 amino acids. Germline CDR1 WNHNN, CDR2 SYGVQD (reference sequence). Between the trimmed V and J ends, which lost 3 bases and 6 bases, there was a span of 5 bases. The CDR3: CASSEQAGELFF. The CDR3 nucleotides are TGCGCCAGCAGTGAACAGGCCGGGGAGCTGTTTTTT.

The chain has TRBV7-2 and TRBJ2-6; 8 bases agree with TRBD1. The ends lost 2 bases at V and 4 bases at J; junction bases unmatched: 1. Germline-derived CDR1 and CDR2 are SGHTA and FQGNSA. This CDR3 has 15 residues. CDR3 DNA sequence: TGTGCCAGCAGCTTAAGACAGGGGGGGGCCAACGTCCTGACTTTC. Translation gives CASSLRQGGANVLTF.

The table lists this clone with a few counts. The chain recombines TRBV15 with TRBJ1-1; D may be TRBD1 (6 bases). CDR1 is LNHNV and CDR2 is YYDKDF in the germline V gene (reference sequence). V lost 1 base and J 3 bases, leaving 9 bases between the germline ends. There are 14 residues in the CDR3. The CDR3 coding sequence is TGTGCCACCAGCAGAGGTGGACAGTACACTGAAGCTTTCTTT. It yields the protein CATSRGGQYTEAFF.

The rearrangement joins TRBV29-1 to TRBJ2-7, with D possibly matching TRBD2 (5 bases). The CDR3 spans 13 residues. The V gene lost 4 bases and the J gene lost 4 bases, with 14 bases spanning the gap. Germline CDR1 SQVTM, CDR2 ANQGSEA. The CDR3: CSVGTPEVYEQYF. DNA for the CDR3: TGCAGCGTTGGGACCCCGGAGGTGTACGAGCAGTACTTC.

The chain is built from TRBV6-1 and TRBJ2-1, with D possibly being TRBD1 (6 bases). With 3 bases removed from V and 2 bases from J, the gap between germline ends came to 11 bases. This CDR3 comprises 15 residues. Germline assignment: CDR1 MNHNS and CDR2 SASEGT. The CDR3 DNA reads TGTGCCAGCAGTGACAGGGGTACTCCCTACAATGAGCAGTTCTTC. It specifies CASSDRGTPYNEQFF.

This chain's CDR3 is CASSESGTGWTEAFF. Here the CDR3 DNA reads TGCGCCAGCAGTGAGTCCGGGACAGGGTGGACTGAAGCTTTCTTT. This chain uses TRBV10-1 with TRBJ1-1; 9 bases line up with TRBD1. CDR1 and CDR2 from the germline V gene are WNHNN and SYGVQD (reference sequence). The CDR3 runs to 15 residues. V was clipped by 0 bases and J by 5 bases; unmatched bases: 4.

The rearrangement joins TRBV2 to TRBJ1-5, with 8 bases lining up with TRBD1. Germline CDR1 reads SNHLY; CDR2 reads FYNNEI. The CDR3 loop spans 14 amino acids. J gave up 5 bases and V 4 bases, and 4 bases lay outside the gene matches. The CDR3 bases are TGTGCCAGCAGTGCGCAGACAGGGGATCAGCCCCAGCATTTT. It translates to CASSAQTGDQPQHF.

The chain recombines TRBV5-1 with TRBJ2-5; the match to TRBD1 covers 10 bases. The CDR3 has 15 residues. CDR1 and CDR2 from the germline V gene are SGHRS and YFSETQ. J lost 7 bases, V lost 4 bases, and 10 bases had no gene match. The CDR3 spells CASSEGQGSIVTQYF. As DNA, the CDR3 is TGCGCCAGCAGCGAGGGACAGGGGAGTATCGTGACCCAGTACTTC.

The rearrangement links TRBV21-1 to TRBJ2-2; the table gives TRBD2 as D, unverified against the DNA. TRBV21-1 is designated a pseudogene. The CDR3 covers 19 residues. Here the CDR3 DNA reads TGTGCCAGCAGCAAAGTGGGAGCAACCAGATTATTGAACACCGGGGAGCTGTTTTTT. Translated, it gives CASSKVGATRLLNTGELFF.

The chain carries TRBV5-1 and TRBJ1-1, with 9 nucleotides matching TRBD1. Looked up from germline, CDR1 is SGHRS and CDR2 is YFSETQ. The CDR3 contains 15 residues. The V gene end was trimmed by 0 bases and the J gene end by 1 base; junction bases not matched to a gene: 1. The CDR3 DNA follows: TGCGCCAGCAGCTTGGAGGGACAGGGGAACACTGAAGCTTTCTTT. Its translation: CASSLEGQGNTEAFF.

The gene calls are TRBV2 and TRBJ1-3, with TRBD1 matching 7 bases. V lost 1 base and J lost 4; bases outside the gene matches: 4. CDR3 size: 15 residues. CDR1 is SNHLY, CDR2 FYNNEI, per germline. The CDR3 DNA sequence: TGTGCCAGCAGTGAAGGACAGGGCGGAGGAAACACCATATATTTT. It encodes CASSEGQGGGNTIYF. The full variable domain, with the rest looked up from reference TRBV2 and TRBJ1-3, is EPEVTQTPSHQVTQMGQEVILRCVPISNHLYFYWYRQILGQKVEFLVSFYNNEISEKSEIFDDQFSVERPDGSNFTLKIRSTKLEDSAMYFCASSEGQGGGNTIYFGEGSWLTVV.

The chain employs TRBV11-2 and TRBJ2-7; 11 bases map to TRBD2. Per the germline V gene, CDR1 is SGHAT and CDR2 is FQNNGV. The ends lost 5 bases at V and 3 bases at J; junction bases unmatched: 3. This CDR3 has 14 residues. CDR3 coding DNA: TGTGCCAGCAGCCCCCTAGCGGGGGGCTACGAGCAGTACTTC. Protein: CASSPLAGGYEQYF. Full variable domain (missing parts from reference TRBV11-2 and TRBJ2-7): EAGVAQSPRYKIIEKRQSVAFWCNPISGHATLYWYQQILGQGPKLLIQFQNNGVVDDSQLPKDRFSAERLKGVDSTLKIQPAKLEDSAVYLCASSPLAGGYEQYFGPGTRLTVT.

This chain links TRBV27 with TRBJ1-2; 12 nucleotides line up with TRBD1. Per germline, CDR1 MNHEY and CDR2 SMNVEV (reference sequence). Unmatched junction bases numbered 5, after V lost 2 bases and J lost 7 bases. The CDR3 has 15 amino acids. CDR3 in DNA: TGTGCCAGCAGTTTAGAGGGACAGGGGGCAAGTGGCTACACCTTC. Amino acid sequence: CASSLEGQGASGYTF.

The genes are TRBV28 and TRBJ2-4; no clear D. This CDR3 spans 13 amino acids. Per the germline V gene, CDR1 is MDHEN and CDR2 is SYDVKM. V was cut by 5 bases and J by 6 bases, with 11 bases left in between. The DNA of the CDR3 is TGTGCCAGCAGTGGGAACGGTGGAAACATTCAGTACTTC. It encodes CASSGNGGNIQYF.

This chain connects TRBV7-7 to TRBJ1-5, with a weak D call TRBD1 (5 bases). With 1 base removed from V and 2 bases from J, the gap between germline ends came to 21 bases. Germline assignment: CDR1 SSHAT and CDR2 FNYEAQ (reference sequence). The CDR3 is 19 amino acids. CDR3 protein: CASSLEIVTDGEGNQPQHF. Written as DNA, the CDR3 is TGTGCCAGCAGCTTAGAGATCGTGACAGACGGGGAGGGCAATCAGCCCCAGCATTTT.